The sequence of this T cell receptor (beta chain) was determined in a study of monozygotic twins with inflammatory bowel disease. General study results and limits: Distinct T cell subtypes could not be told apart. Patient repertoire variability may have increased through differing immunosuppressive treatments.

This CDR3 is 16 amino acids long. Germline CDR1 and CDR2: ENHRY and SYGVKD. Both the TCRalpha cDNA and the TCRbeta cDNA were taken through two nested PCRs, lasting about 15 and 9 cycles. TCRdb re-called the 5' RACE reads and shows each CDR3 protein once, DNA omitted. This repertoire includes 300,000 to 450,000 distinct CDR3 sequences. Of note for this clonotype: Its antigen is currently unknown.

This rearrangement joins TRBV10-3 to TRBJ2-3; TCRdb outputs TRBD2, but without DNA this stays unchecked. This TCR was sampled from a human donor with ulcerative colitis or Crohn's disease, or a healthy co-twin of an affected twin (not recorded which). Sequencing input: blood. The CDR3: CAISEVQRGSTDTQYF.